This entry features one TCR beta chain sequence. What it binds is unknown. Amplification used 60 Vbeta primers and 13 Jbeta primers. Some clones are missing from TCRdb's copy, which holds only in-frame ones; the method was immunoSEQ multiplex PCR. Altogether fewer than 250,000 clones are present, roughly 76% being singletons, with the ten largest covering 2% to 2.5%. The data were taken from a study of cytomegalovirus exposure and HLA in healthy donors. Study-level points and caveats: In a later analysis, a missense DCLRE1C variant was linked to TCR beta V- and J-gene trimming.

Sequencing used PBMCs. This receptor was taken from a woman between 25 and 40 years old in good health and CMV-seropositive.

The CDR3 sequence: CASSLGLGTGNTEAFF. For the CDR3, the DNA is TGTGCCAGCAGCTTAGGGTTGGGGACAGGCAACACTGAAGCTTTCTTT. The rearrangement uses TRBV7-9 and TRBJ1-1; 8 nucleotides align to TRBD1. The CDR3 runs 16 residues. V lost 1 base and J lost 2; bases outside the gene matches: 6. Germline V gene data show CDR1 as SEHNR and CDR2 as FQNEAQ (reference sequence).